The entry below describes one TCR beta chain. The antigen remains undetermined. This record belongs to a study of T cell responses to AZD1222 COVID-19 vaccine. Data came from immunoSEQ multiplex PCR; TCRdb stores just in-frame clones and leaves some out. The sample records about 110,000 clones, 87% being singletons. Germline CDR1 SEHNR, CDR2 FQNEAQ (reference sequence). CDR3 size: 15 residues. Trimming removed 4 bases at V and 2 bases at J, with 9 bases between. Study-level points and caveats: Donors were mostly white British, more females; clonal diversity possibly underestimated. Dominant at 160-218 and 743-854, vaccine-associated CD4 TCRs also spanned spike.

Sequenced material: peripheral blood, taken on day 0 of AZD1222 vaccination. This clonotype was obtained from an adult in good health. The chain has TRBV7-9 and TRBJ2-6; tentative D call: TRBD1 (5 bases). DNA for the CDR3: TGTGCCAGCAGCTCAGGGAACGCTGGGGCCAACGTCCTGACTTTC. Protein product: CASSSGNAGANVLTF.